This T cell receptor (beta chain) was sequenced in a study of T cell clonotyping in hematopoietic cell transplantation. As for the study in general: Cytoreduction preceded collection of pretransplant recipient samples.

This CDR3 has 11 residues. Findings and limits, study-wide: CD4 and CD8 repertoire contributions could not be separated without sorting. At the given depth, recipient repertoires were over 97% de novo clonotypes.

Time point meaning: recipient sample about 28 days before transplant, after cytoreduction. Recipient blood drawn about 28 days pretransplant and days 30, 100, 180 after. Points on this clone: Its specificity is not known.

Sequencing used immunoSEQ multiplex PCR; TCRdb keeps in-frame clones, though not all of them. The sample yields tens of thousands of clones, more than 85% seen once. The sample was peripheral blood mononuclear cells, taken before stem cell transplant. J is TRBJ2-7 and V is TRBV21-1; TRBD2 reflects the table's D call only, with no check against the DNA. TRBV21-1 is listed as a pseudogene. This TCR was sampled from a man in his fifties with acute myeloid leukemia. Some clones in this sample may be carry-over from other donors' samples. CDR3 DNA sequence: TGTGCCAGCACCACTTCCTACGAGCAGTACTTC. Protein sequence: CASTTSYEQYF.